Detailed here is one T cell receptor (beta chain). This sample was taken from a study of control samples from healthy donors and cancer patients. CDR3 size: 15 residues. Germline loops: CDR1 SGHDT, CDR2 YYEEEE. With V trimmed by 0 bases and J by 4 bases, 6 bases remained unmatched. Sequencing used immunoSEQ multiplex PCR; TCRdb keeps in-frame clones, though not all of them. The sample lists roughly 130,000 clones, 80% to 95% seen once, with approximately 2.7% in the top ten. This receptor was taken from a man aged 18 to 29 in good health. The sequencing sample was made of blood. J is TRBJ1-2 and V is TRBV5-6, with 7 bases fitting TRBD1. The CDR3 loop is CASSLGQGSSYGYTF. CDR3 nucleotides: TGTGCCAGCAGCTTGGGACAGGGTAGTAGCTATGGCTACACCTTC.